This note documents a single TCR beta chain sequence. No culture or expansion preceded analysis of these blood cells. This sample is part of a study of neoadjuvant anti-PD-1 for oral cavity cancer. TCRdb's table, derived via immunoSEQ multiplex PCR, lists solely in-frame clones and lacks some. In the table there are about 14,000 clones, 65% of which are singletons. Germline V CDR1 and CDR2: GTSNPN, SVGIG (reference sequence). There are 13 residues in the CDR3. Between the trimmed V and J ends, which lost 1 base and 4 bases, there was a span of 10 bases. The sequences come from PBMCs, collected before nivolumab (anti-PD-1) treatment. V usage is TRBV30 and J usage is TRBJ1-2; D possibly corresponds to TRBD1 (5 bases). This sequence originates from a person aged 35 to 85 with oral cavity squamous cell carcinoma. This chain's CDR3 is CAWSGQGFYGYTF. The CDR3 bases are TGTGCCTGGAGTGGCCAGGGCTTCTATGGCTACACCTTC.